The next 26 T cell receptor beta chains were all read from a single sample in a study of shared clonotypes between healthy human individuals. The data were produced by immunoSEQ multiplex PCR, yet TCRdb's version contains in-frame clones alone and is incomplete. Of some 1.5 million clones in the sample, under 99% are singletons; the top ten hold approximately 0.45%. Specimen: naive CD4+ T cells sorted from blood. Subset given: CD45RA+ positively selected. Receptor source: a man in his thirties or forties in good health.

V usage is TRBV2 and J usage is TRBJ2-2; 7 bases fit TRBD2. The V and J ends lost 11 bases and 8 bases, in that order; junction bases with no gene match: 17. The length of the CDR3 is 15 residues. Looked up from germline, CDR1 is SNHLY and CDR2 is FYNNEI. CDR3 nucleotides: TGTGCCGGGAGAAGGGTAGCGGGCCCCCCTGGGGAGCTGTTTTTT. Amino acid sequence: CAGRRVAGPPGELFF.

This chain links TRBV7-3 with TRBJ1-1; D not certain. V lost 5 bases and J 6 bases, leaving 16 bases between the germline ends. Looked up from germline, CDR1 is SGHTA and CDR2 is FQGTGA. There are 14 residues in the CDR3. The CDR3 region is CASSPGKVIAEAFF. For the CDR3, the DNA is TGTGCCAGCAGCCCGGGAAAGGTAATCGCTGAAGCTTTCTTT.

The chain uses TRBV2 and TRBJ2-7, with TRBD1 matching 10 bases. The germline CDR1 and CDR2 sequences are SNHLY and FYNNEI. V dropped 6 bases and J dropped 3; count of bases not matched to a gene: 2. The CDR3 consists of 13 residues. This CDR3 reads CASSDRGRYEQYF. In nucleotides, the CDR3 is TGTGCCAGCAGCGACAGGGGGCGCTACGAGCAGTACTTC.

The genes are TRBV6-5 and TRBJ2-5; tentatively, D is TRBD1 (6 bases). CDR3 length: 16 residues. V was clipped by 0 bases and J by 4 bases, with 15 bases between them. Germline V gene data show CDR1 as MNHEY and CDR2 as SVGAGI. CDR3 residues: CASSYSKSGVVETQYF. The CDR3 DNA sequence: TGTGCCAGCAGTTACTCGAAATCAGGGGTTGTAGAGACCCAGTACTTC.

The chain carries TRBV11-2 and TRBJ2-1; D call uncertain. V lost 4 bases to trimming and J lost 15 bases, with 13 bases between them. The CDR3 has 11 residues. Germline-derived CDR1 and CDR2 are SGHAT and FQNNGV. CDR3 DNA sequence: TGTGCCAGCAGCTCTGGAGCTGAGTGGTTCTTC. This gives the protein CASSSGAEWFF.

The rearrangement links TRBV7-2 to TRBJ1-5; D not resolved. V was cut by 0 bases and J by 6 bases, with 15 bases left in between. CDR3 length: 16 amino acids. Germline V gene sequence: CDR1 SGHTA, CDR2 FQGNSA. The CDR3 nucleotides read TGTGCCAGCAGCTTAGCGCAGGTCACCCCACGTCAGCCCCAGCATTTT. It codes for CASSLAQVTPRQPQHF.

The rearrangement uses TRBV7-9 and TRBJ1-5; TRBD1 is a possible D gene (5 bases). The V gene's germline CDR1 is SEHNR and CDR2 FQNEAQ (reference sequence). CDR3 length equals 17 residues. V was trimmed by 5 bases and J by 3 bases, leaving 20 bases between them. The CDR3 DNA reads as TGTGCCAGCAGCCCGAAACACCGGGACGGCGTCAATCAGCCCCAGCATTTT. This encodes CASSPKHRDGVNQPQHF.

The rearrangement joins TRBV10-3 to TRBJ2-4; 12 bases fit TRBD1. There are 17 residues in the CDR3. V lost 8 bases to trimming and J lost 1 base; unmatched junction nucleotides: 9. The germline CDR1 and CDR2 sequences are ENHRY and SYGVKD. Here the CDR3 reads CAISGTGGEVAKNIQYF. The CDR3 bases are TGTGCCATCTCAGGGACAGGGGGCGAGGTGGCCAAAAACATTCAGTACTTC.

The rearrangement links TRBV18 to TRBJ2-5, with TRBD2 matching 7 bases. This CDR3 spans 15 amino acids. Trimming at V came to 2 bases and at J to 3 bases, leaving 6 bases not matched to a gene. CDR1 KGHSH and CDR2 LQKENI come from the germline V gene. The CDR3 sequence: CASSPGWGGEETQYF. CDR3 sequence (DNA): TGTGCCAGCTCACCAGGATGGGGGGGTGAAGAGACCCAGTACTTC.

The chain recombines TRBV5-1 with TRBJ2-3; possible D gene TRBD2, 8 bases. The CDR3 runs to 17 residues. Germline values: CDR1 SGHRS, CDR2 YFSETQ. V gave up 4 bases and J gave up 5 bases, with 23 bases separating them. CDR3 sequence reads: CASSIGLADSGGDTQYF. Written as DNA, the CDR3 is TGCGCCAGCAGCATTGGACTAGCTGACTCAGGGGGAGATACGCAGTATTTT.

In the case of this clone: The sample carries other DNA sequences with the same CDR3. The gene calls are TRBV5-6 and TRBJ2-7; D remains ambiguous. V shed 0 bases and J shed 2 bases, with 3 bases lying between them. Germline CDR1 is SGHDT and CDR2 is YYEEEE. The CDR3 has 12 amino acids. The CDR3, as DNA: TGTGCCAGCAGCTTGGAGACCTACGAGCAGTACTTC. Residues: CASSLETYEQYF.

The chain employs TRBV2 and TRBJ2-3, with 7 bases that match TRBD2. The CDR3 totals 14 residues. Germline CDR1 is SNHLY and CDR2 is FYNNEI. V lost 5 bases to trimming and J lost 11 bases; unmatched junction nucleotides: 13. Written as DNA, the CDR3 is TGTGCCAGCAGTTTTCCGCTGCCGGGGGGAGGGCAGTATTTT. Amino acid sequence: CASSFPLPGGGQYF.

The genes are TRBV5-1 and TRBJ2-6; maybe TRBD1 (5 bases). The germline V and J ends were trimmed by 3 bases and 7 bases, with 23 bases remaining between them. CDR3 length equals 18 residues. The germline V gene encodes CDR1 SGHRS and CDR2 YFSETQ. DNA for the CDR3: TGCGCCAGCAGCTCCGACGACAGTCCGAGAGTGGGAGCCAACGTCCTGACTTTC. Translating it yields CASSSDDSPRVGANVLTF.

The chain links TRBV5-1 to TRBJ2-3, with D perhaps TRBD1 (5 bases). V gave up 0 bases and J gave up 6 bases, with 14 bases separating them. In germline, CDR1 is SGHRS, CDR2 YFSETQ. The CDR3 totals 15 residues. The CDR3 loop is CASSLVETARDTQYF. CDR3 DNA sequence: TGCGCCAGCAGCTTGGTTGAGACAGCCAGGGATACGCAGTATTTT.

The chain couples TRBV11-2 to TRBJ2-7; TRBD1 matches 10 bases. Germline CDR1 reads SGHAT; CDR2 reads FQNNGV. This CDR3 has 17 residues. The V segment lost 5 bases and the J segment 5 bases; nucleotides outside the gene matches: 15. CDR3 nucleotide sequence: TGTGCCAGCAGCCCCCGACAGGGGGCATCTAACGACCACGAGCAGTACTTC. Its translation is CASSPRQGASNDHEQYF.

The chain recombines TRBV7-9 with TRBJ1-4, with D hard to call. Germline V lookup: CDR1 SEHNR, CDR2 FQNEAQ (reference sequence). The CDR3 length is 15 residues. Trimming left V 5 bases short and J 4 bases short, with 14 bases between. The DNA of the CDR3 is TGTGCCAGCAGCCCGGATCGGCGCAATAATGAAAAACTGTTTTTT. Protein sequence: CASSPDRRNNEKLFF. Looking up the rest from reference TRBV7-9 and TRBJ1-4 gives the full variable domain: DTGVSQNPRHKITKRGQNVTFRCDPISEHNRLYWYRQTLGQGPEFLTYFQNEAQLEKSRLLSDRFSAERPKGSFSTLEIQRTEQGDSAMYLCASSPDRRNNEKLFFGSGTQLSVL.

The chain couples TRBV9 to TRBJ2-5, with a weak D call TRBD2 (6 bases). This CDR3 region has 15 residues. Trimming stripped 3 bases from V and 2 bases from J, with 14 bases between. CDR1 and CDR2 from the germline V gene are SGDLS and YYNGEE. CDR3 loop: CASSDRGSPQETQYF. The CDR3 bases are TGTGCCAGCAGCGATCGGGGGAGCCCTCAAGAGACCCAGTACTTC.

The sample holds one count of this clone. The DNA of the CDR3 is TGTGCCAGCAGCAAACCGGGACAGGGGGCCCCTATCTTCACAGATACGCAGTATTTT. It translates to CASSKPGQGAPIFTDTQYF. The gene calls are TRBV5-4 and TRBJ2-3; the match to TRBD1 covers 12 bases. The CDR3 has 19 amino acids. Per the germline V gene, CDR1 is SGHNT and CDR2 is YYREEE (reference sequence). The junction had 14 bases not matched to a gene; V was cut back by 4 bases and J by 2 bases.

The chain joins TRBV14 to TRBJ1-1, with D unresolved. Between the trimmed V and J ends, which lost 3 bases and 2 bases, there was a span of 10 bases. The CDR3 is made up of 14 amino acids. From germline, CDR1 is SGHDN and CDR2 FVKESK. In nucleotides, the CDR3 is TGTGCCAGCAGCCAGATGACGGGCAACACTGAAGCTTTCTTT. It codes for CASSQMTGNTEAFF.

The chain has TRBV7-8 and TRBJ2-1; D is uncertain. Trimming cost V 1 base and J 3 bases, with 22 bases left between them. The CDR3 loop spans 19 amino acids. Germline CDR1 SGHVS, CDR2 FQNEAQ. The CDR3 protein is CASSLVAEISAGRYNEQFF. The CDR3 nucleotides are TGTGCCAGCAGCTTAGTCGCCGAAATATCGGCCGGCCGCTACAATGAGCAGTTCTTC. Combining the CDR3 with reference TRBV7-8 and TRBJ2-1 gives the whole variable domain GAGVSQSPRYKVAKRGQDVALRCDPISGHVSLFWYQQALGQGPEFLTYFQNEAQLDKSGLPSDRFFAERPEGSVSTLKIQRTQQEDSAVYLCASSLVAEISAGRYNEQFFGPGTRLTVL.

The J gene is TRBJ1-1, the V gene TRBV7-9, with D possibly being TRBD1 (6 bases). Trimming left V 0 bases short and J 7 bases short, with 18 bases between. The CDR3 consists of 16 residues. Germline V gives CDR1 SEHNR, CDR2 FQNEAQ (reference sequence). Written as DNA, the CDR3 is TGTGCCAGCAGCTTAGCGCTTACAGGGCCAACTAATGAAGCTTTCTTT. This encodes CASSLALTGPTNEAFF.

A single count supports this clone. The rearrangement uses TRBV27 and TRBJ2-7, with 11 positions matching TRBD2. The CDR3 sequence is 16 residues long. From germline, CDR1 is MNHEY and CDR2 SMNVEV (reference sequence). The V segment lost 6 bases and the J segment 0 bases; nucleotides outside the gene matches: 7. CDR3 nucleotides: TGTGCCAGCAGGAATCCGGGACTAGCGGACTCCTACGAGCAGTACTTC. It codes for CASRNPGLADSYEQYF.

The chain couples TRBV11-2 to TRBJ1-1; 7 bases match TRBD1. Trimming cost V 6 bases and J 3 bases; bases outside gene matches: 4. Germline V gene sequence: CDR1 SGHAT, CDR2 FQNNGV. This CDR3 is 13 amino acids long. Here the CDR3 reads CASSPTGDTEAFF. The CDR3 region has the DNA TGTGCCAGCAGTCCTACAGGGGACACTGAAGCTTTCTTT.

This chain connects TRBV5-5 to TRBJ1-4; D possibly corresponds to TRBD1 (5 bases). CDR3 length: 15 residues. Germline CDR1 is SGHKS and CDR2 is YYEKEE (reference sequence). V was trimmed by 1 base and J by 3 bases, leaving 10 bases between them. The CDR3 DNA sequence: TGTGCCAGCAGCTTGTATGGGGGGTCTAATGAAAAACTGTTTTTT. This sequence encodes CASSLYGGSNEKLFF.

The V call is TRBV10-3, the J call TRBJ2-1, with D possibly matching TRBD2 (6 bases). This CDR3 is 15 amino acids long. The germline V and J ends were trimmed by 6 bases and 2 bases, with 14 bases remaining between them. The germline gives CDR1 ENHRY, CDR2 SYGVKD. In DNA, the CDR3 is TGTGCCATCAGGGAAACCGGGACTCCCTACAATGAGCAGTTCTTC. It codes for CAIRETGTPYNEQFF.

CDR3 region: CASSILIGRLPHYGYTF. DNA for the CDR3: TGTGCCAGCAGCATCTTGATAGGACGGCTTCCCCACTATGGCTACACCTTC. This sequence joins TRBV5-6 and TRBJ1-2; D is uncertain. The length of the CDR3 is 17 residues. V dropped 4 bases and J dropped 3 bases, with 22 bases sitting between them. Germline V CDR1 and CDR2: SGHDT, YYEEEE.